This TCR gamma chain was sequenced for a study of γδ T cells in repeated Plasmodium falciparum infection. The wider study: Four controlled malaria infections with P. falciparum NF54 spanned about 640 days.

Bulk repertoires came from Vgamma9/Vdelta2+ or Vdelta2-negative gammadelta T cells flow-sorted from PBMC. This CDR3 comprises 18 residues. Germline lookup yields CDR1 GITISATS and CDR2 ISYDGTV (reference sequence). TRG and TRD sequences were obtained from every sorted gammadelta sample. TCRdb reran clone calling via CATT on the multiplex PCR reads. The table includes 20,000 to 30,000 gamma-chain clones, about 2.9% detected once. Points from the study as a whole: In Vdelta2-negative, largely Vdelta1+, gammadelta repertoires, repeated controlled infections appeared to drive clonal selection waves.

A remark on this clone: Its antigen is undetermined. The protein in TCRdb stems from a much larger clone and differs at residue 13 from this DNA's translation, likely a read error; here the protein is translated from the DNA.

Sequencing was performed on gamma-delta T cells from blood. This sequence joins TRGV9 and TRGJP. Since TCRdb gives no J gene, matching the DNA to germline was used here to assign it. This TCR was sampled from a pool of human donors (malaria-infected and uninfected, not separated). In nucleotides, the CDR3 is TGTGCCTTGTGGGAGGTGGTGGGAAAAGAGTTGGGCAGAAAAATCAAGGTATTT. Translated, it gives CALWEVVGKELGRKIKVF.